These T cell receptor beta chains were read from a single sample in a study of cytomegalovirus exposure and HLA in healthy donors. Profiled with immunoSEQ multiplex PCR; TCRdb holds only in-frame clones, not every one. The profile covers around 78,000 clones, with around three quarters appearing a single time and about 1.1% taken by the ten largest. Material for sequencing was PBMCs. The source of these receptors is a male donor in good health and CMV-seronegative. Each CDR3 is given with its conserved first and last residue. The D gene is left open where the match is weak. The size entry is marked missing in some rows and otherwise reads once, few, many or a size class.

J gene,D gene,CDR3 length,clone size,V gene,CDR3 DNA,CDR3 protein
TRBJ1-1,TRBD1,13,-,TRBV4-1,TGCGCCAGCAGCCAGTCCAGGGACAGAGAAGCTTTCTTT,CASSQSRDREAFF
TRBJ1-2,TRBD1,14,-,TRBV5-8,TGTGCCAGCAGCTTGTCCGGGACAGGAGTTAGCTACACCTTC,CASSLSGTGVSYTF
TRBJ1-2,-,15,-,TRBV5-1,TGCGCCAGCAGCTTCCCGGGGGTAGACGGTGGCGGCTACACCTTC,CASSFPGVDGGGYTF
TRBJ2-2,-,16,once,TRBV7-3,TGTGCCAGCAGCGTTACAGGGAGGGGGAACACCGGGGAGCTGTTTTTT,CASSVTGRGNTGELFF
TRBJ2-1,-,17,-,TRBV10-1,TGCGCCAGCAGTGAGATCCCGCAACTAGCTTCCTACAATGAGCAGTTCTTC,CASSEIPQLASYNEQFF
TRBJ2-1,-,11,few,TRBV5-6,TGTGCCAGCAGCTTTAGCCGTGAGCAGTTCTTC,CASSFSREQFF
TRBJ2-1,TRBD1,16,-,TRBV5-6,TGTGCCAGCAGCCCACGGACAGGTTCCTCCTTCAATGAGCAGTTCTTC,CASSPRTGSSFNEQFF
TRBJ2-1,-,17,-,TRBV4-1,TGCGCCAGCAGCCAAGAAGGGGGTCGACGGGGTTACAATGAGCAGTTCTTC,CASSQEGGRRGYNEQFF
TRBJ2-7,-,12,-,TRBV18,TGTGCCAGCTCACCCGGGATGTACGAGCAGTACTTC,CASSPGMYEQYF
TRBJ2-2,-,15,-,TRBV6-5,TGTGCCAGCAGTGCTCGACTGGAAAACACCGGGGAGCTGTTTTTT,CASSARLENTGELFF
TRBJ1-1,-,15,-,TRBV9,TGTGCCAGCAGCTCCGCCGGGACATTGAACACTGAAGCTTTCTTT,CASSSAGTLNTEAFF
TRBJ2-1,TRBD1,12,-,TRBV30,TGTGCCTGGAGTCACAGGGGCAATGAGCAGTTCTTC,CAWSHRGNEQFF
TRBJ1-5,-,14,-,TRBV2,TGTGCCAGCAGTCAGGTGAATAGCAATCAGCCCCAGCATTTT,CASSQVNSNQPQHF
TRBJ1-2,-,15,-,TRBV7-8,TGTGCCAGCAGCTTAGGACAGGACCAAGGCTATGGCTACACCTTC,CASSLGQDQGYGYTF
TRBJ1-3,-,14,-,TRBV11-2,TGTGCCAGCAGCTCAAGGAGCTCTGGAAACACCATATATTTT,CASSSRSSGNTIYF
TRBJ1-1,-,15,-,TRBV11-2,TGTGCCAGCAGCCCCGATGGGACATTCGGCACTGAAGCTTTCTTT,CASSPDGTFGTEAFF
TRBJ1-1,-,19,-,TRBV19,TGTGCCAGTAGTATCCGTTTGCCCAGGGGTTCGGTTATGAACACTGAAGCTTTCTTT,CASSIRLPRGSVMNTEAFF
TRBJ2-1,-,16,-,TRBV14,TGTGCCAGCAGCCAAGAGGGAGGGGGGGCCTACAATGAGCAGTTCTTC,CASSQEGGGAYNEQFF
TRBJ2-3,-,15,once,TRBV5-1,TGCGCCAGCAGCTTGGTGCCGGGTAGCACAGATACGCAGTATTTT,CASSLVPGSTDTQYF
TRBJ2-1,-,13,-,TRBV5-4,TGTGCCAGCAGCTCGCTCTCGGGGGATGAGCAGTTCTTC,CASSSLSGDEQFF
TRBJ2-5,-,13,few,TRBV30,TGTGCCTGGAGGGGCGGGTACCAAGAGACCCAGTACTTC,CAWRGGYQETQYF
TRBJ2-7,-,12,-,TRBV5-1,TGCGCCAGCAGAGAGGAGACCAGAGAGCAGTACTTC,CASREETREQYF
TRBJ2-3,TRBD1,15,few,TRBV5-1,TGCGCCAGCAGCCGCAACCGGGACAGGGGGGGTACGCAGTATTTT,CASSRNRDRGGTQYF
TRBJ2-2,TRBD2,16,-,TRBV7-8,TGTGCCAGCAGCTTAGCGCGGGGGGTGGTTTCCGGGGAGCTGTTTTTT,CASSLARGVVSGELFF
TRBJ1-1,-,13,once,TRBV29-1,TGCAGCGTTCGCTCAGGGGTTAACACTGAAGCTTTCTTT,CSVRSGVNTEAFF
TRBJ2-1,-,15,-,TRBV5-1,TGCGCCAGCAGCTTCCACAGGAGCTCCTACAATGAGCAGTTCTTC,CASSFHRSSYNEQFF
TRBJ2-3,TRBD2,19,once,TRBV6-1,TGTGCCAGCAGTGATGGTCTAGCGGGCAACTTCTTCGGCACAGATACGCAGTATTTT,CASSDGLAGNFFGTDTQYF
TRBJ2-1,TRBD2,14,-,TRBV7-2,TGTGCCAGCAGCTCCGGACTAGCGGGGGTGGAGCAGTTCTTC,CASSSGLAGVEQFF
TRBJ2-4,-,12,few,TRBV23-1,TGCGCCAGCAGCCATCGAACGGACATTCAGTACTTC,CASSHRTDIQYF
TRBJ1-1,TRBD1,17,-,TRBV5-1,TGCGCCAGCAGCTTGGGAGGGGGCATTAGAGGAAACACTGAAGCTTTCTTT,CASSLGGGIRGNTEAFF
TRBJ2-5,TRBD2,19,-,TRBV12-5,TGTGCTAGTGGTTTGGTACTAGCGGCAAGTCCTCTTGTGGTGGAGACCCAGTACTTC,CASGLVLAASPLVVETQYF
TRBJ2-7,TRBD1,16,-,TRBV27,TGTGCCAGCAGTTTTGCACAGGGGCATCGCTCCTACGAGCAGTACTTC,CASSFAQGHRSYEQYF
TRBJ2-2,TRBD2,15,-,TRBV7-9,TGTGCCAGCAGCCAGACTAGCGGGAATACCGGGGAGCTGTTTTTT,CASSQTSGNTGELFF
TRBJ2-3,-,12,-,TRBV25-1,TGTGCCATAGGACAGAGCACAGATACGCAGTATTTT,CAIGQSTDTQYF
TRBJ2-7,TRBD1,15,-,TRBV7-3,TGTGCCAGCAGCTCTTCCGGGACAGGGGGCTACGAGCAGTACTTC,CASSSSGTGGYEQYF
TRBJ1-5,-,13,-,TRBV30,TGTGCCTGGAGTCGTTCCAGCAATCAGCCCCAGCATTTT,CAWSRSSNQPQHF
TRBJ1-1,TRBD1,15,-,TRBV5-5,TGTGCCAGCAGCTTGGGGGCAGGGGGCTCGGGACAGGCTTTCTTT,CASSLGAGGSGQAFF
TRBJ2-5,-,14,-,TRBV4-1,TGCGCCAGCAGTATGGGGCCCAACCAAGAGACCCAGTACTTC,CASSMGPNQETQYF
TRBJ2-2,-,15,-,TRBV7-2,TGTGCCAGCAGCCCACTTGGAGGGGTGGACGGGGAGCTGTTTTTT,CASSPLGGVDGELFF
TRBJ2-6,TRBD1,16,-,TRBV2,TGTGCCAGCAGACAGGGGGCTTTTTTTGGGGCCAACGTCCTGACTTTC,CASRQGAFFGANVLTF
TRBJ1-1,TRBD1,14,few,TRBV7-2,TGTGCCAGCAGCTTAACAGGGGGAGGCACTGAAGCTTTCTTT,CASSLTGGGTEAFF
TRBJ1-2,TRBD1,14,once,TRBV30,TGTGCCTGGATCCCCCACCCAGGGGGCTATGGCTACACCTTC,CAWIPHPGGYGYTF
TRBJ1-2,TRBD1,15,-,TRBV19,TGTGCCAGTAGCAAGACAGGGGAGCCCCCCCTTGGCTACACCTTC,CASSKTGEPPLGYTF
TRBJ2-7,TRBD1,17,-,TRBV7-9,TGTGCCAGCAGCCGTAGTCCGGGACAGGAAAAACCCTACGAGCAGTACTTC,CASSRSPGQEKPYEQYF
TRBJ1-3,TRBD1,13,-,TRBV30,TGTGCCTGGAGTAGTTCGAACAGGGGGTCCATATATTTT,CAWSSSNRGSIYF
TRBJ2-7,-,14,-,TRBV7-2,TGTGCCAGCAGCTTAGAAAGGGGTCCCTACGAGCAGTACTTC,CASSLERGPYEQYF
TRBJ2-5,TRBD2,17,-,TRBV5-1,TGCGCCAGCAGCTCCGGGACTAGCGGGGGGGTTCGGGAGACCCAGTACTTC,CASSSGTSGGVRETQYF